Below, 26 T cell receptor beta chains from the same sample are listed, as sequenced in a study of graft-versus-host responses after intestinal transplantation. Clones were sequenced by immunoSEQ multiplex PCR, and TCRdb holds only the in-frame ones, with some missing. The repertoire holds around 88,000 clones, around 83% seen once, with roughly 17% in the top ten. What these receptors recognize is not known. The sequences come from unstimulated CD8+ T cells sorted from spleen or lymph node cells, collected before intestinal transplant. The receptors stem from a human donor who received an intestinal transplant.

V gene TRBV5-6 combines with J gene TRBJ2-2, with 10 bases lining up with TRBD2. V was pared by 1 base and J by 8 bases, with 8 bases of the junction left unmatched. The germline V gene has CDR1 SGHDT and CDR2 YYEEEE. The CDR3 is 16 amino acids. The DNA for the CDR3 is TGTGCCAGCAGCTTGACCCTGCCTAGCGGGGGTGGGGAGCTGTTTTTT. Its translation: CASSLTLPSGGGELFF.

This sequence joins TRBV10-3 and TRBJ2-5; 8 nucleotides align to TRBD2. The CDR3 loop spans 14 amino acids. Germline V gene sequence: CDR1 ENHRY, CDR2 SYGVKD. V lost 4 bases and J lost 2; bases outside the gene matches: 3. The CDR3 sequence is CAISGRLAQETQYF. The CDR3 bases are TGTGCCATCAGTGGGCGACTAGCGCAAGAGACCCAGTACTTC.

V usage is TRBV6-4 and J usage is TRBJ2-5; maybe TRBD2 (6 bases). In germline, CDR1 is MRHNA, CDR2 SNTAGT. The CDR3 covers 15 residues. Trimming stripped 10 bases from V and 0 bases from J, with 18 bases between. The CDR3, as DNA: TGTGCCACCGACCCTAGCGCACCGTACCAAGAGACCCAGTACTTC. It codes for CATDPSAPYQETQYF.

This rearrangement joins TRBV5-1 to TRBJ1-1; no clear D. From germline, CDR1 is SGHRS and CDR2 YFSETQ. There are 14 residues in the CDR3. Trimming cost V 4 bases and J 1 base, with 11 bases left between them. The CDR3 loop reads CASSPWTGNTEAFF. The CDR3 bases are TGCGCCAGCAGCCCCTGGACGGGGAACACTGAAGCTTTCTTT.

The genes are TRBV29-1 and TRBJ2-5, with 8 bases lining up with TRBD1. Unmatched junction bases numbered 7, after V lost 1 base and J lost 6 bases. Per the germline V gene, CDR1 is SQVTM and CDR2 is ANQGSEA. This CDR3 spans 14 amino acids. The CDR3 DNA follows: TGCAGCGTTGAAGCCCGACAGGGGAGGAAGACCCAGTACTTC. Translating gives CSVEARQGRKTQYF.

In DNA form, the CDR3 reads TGTGCCAGCAGCCTGATACTGTCAGGGACTGGGGCCAACGTCCTGACTTTC. The encoded protein is CASSLILSGTGANVLTF. The genes are TRBV7-9 and TRBJ2-6; D might be TRBD1 (5 bases). V was trimmed by 5 bases and J by 2 bases, leaving 16 bases between them. The CDR3 runs 17 residues. Germline values: CDR1 SEHNR, CDR2 FQNEAQ (reference sequence).

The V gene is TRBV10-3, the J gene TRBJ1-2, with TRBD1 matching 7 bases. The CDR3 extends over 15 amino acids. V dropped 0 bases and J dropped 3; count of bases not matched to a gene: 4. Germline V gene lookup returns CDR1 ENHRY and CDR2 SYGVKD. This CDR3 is CAISESWTGHYGYTF. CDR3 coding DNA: TGTGCCATCAGTGAGTCCTGGACAGGACACTATGGCTACACCTTC.

This CDR3 reads CASSPKPGIYGSYTF. CDR3 DNA: TGTGCCAGCAGCCCCAAGCCAGGGATTTATGGTAGCTACACCTTC. This rearrangement joins TRBV11-2 to TRBJ1-2, with a weak D call TRBD1 (5 bases). Germline CDR1 and CDR2: SGHAT and FQNNGV. V shed 5 bases and J shed 9 bases, with 22 bases lying between them. The CDR3 totals 15 residues.

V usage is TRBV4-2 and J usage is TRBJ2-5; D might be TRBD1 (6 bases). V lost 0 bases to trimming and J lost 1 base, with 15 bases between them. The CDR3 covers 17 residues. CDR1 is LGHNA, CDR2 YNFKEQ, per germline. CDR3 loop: CASSQDPPWGPQETQYF. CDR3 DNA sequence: TGTGCCAGCAGCCAAGATCCCCCTTGGGGGCCCCAAGAGACCCAGTACTTC.

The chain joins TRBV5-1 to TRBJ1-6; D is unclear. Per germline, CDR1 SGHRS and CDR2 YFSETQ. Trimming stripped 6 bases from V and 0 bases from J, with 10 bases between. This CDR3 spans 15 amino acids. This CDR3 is CASKYVSSYNSPLHF. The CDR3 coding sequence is TGCGCCAGCAAATACGTTAGCTCCTATAATTCACCCCTCCACTTT.

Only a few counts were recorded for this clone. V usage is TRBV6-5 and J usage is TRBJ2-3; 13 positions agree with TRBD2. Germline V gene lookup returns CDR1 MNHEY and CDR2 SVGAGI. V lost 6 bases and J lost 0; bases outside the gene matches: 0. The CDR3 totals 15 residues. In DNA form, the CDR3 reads TGTGCCAGCAGGGGACTAGCGGGGAGCACAGATACGCAGTATTTT. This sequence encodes CASRGLAGSTDTQYF.

CDR3 loop: CASSFDREAEGIYEQYF. The CDR3 DNA reads as TGTGCCAGCAGTTTTGACAGGGAGGCTGAAGGGATATACGAGCAGTACTTC. J is TRBJ2-7 and V is TRBV28, with D possibly TRBD1 on 7 matching bases. Germline loops: CDR1 MDHEN, CDR2 SYDVKM. The CDR3 has 17 residues. Trimming took 3 bases from V and 4 from J, leaving 22 bases between them.

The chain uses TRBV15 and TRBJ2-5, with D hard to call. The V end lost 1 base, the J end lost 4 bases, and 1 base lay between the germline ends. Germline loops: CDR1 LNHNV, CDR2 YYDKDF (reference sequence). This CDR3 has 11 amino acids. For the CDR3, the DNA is TGTGCCACCAGCAGAGCAGAGACCCAGTACTTC. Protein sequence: CATSRAETQYF.

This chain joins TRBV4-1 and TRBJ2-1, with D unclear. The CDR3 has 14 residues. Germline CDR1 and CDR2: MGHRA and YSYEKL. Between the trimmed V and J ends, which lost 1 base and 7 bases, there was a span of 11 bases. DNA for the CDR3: TGCGCCAGCAGCCAAGTGGGCAGGATTAATGAGCAGTTCTTC. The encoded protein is CASSQVGRINEQFF.

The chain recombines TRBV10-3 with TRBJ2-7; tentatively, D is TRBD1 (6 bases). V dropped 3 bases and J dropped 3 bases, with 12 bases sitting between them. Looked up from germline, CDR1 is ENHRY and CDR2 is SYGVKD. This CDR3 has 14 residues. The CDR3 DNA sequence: TGTGCCATCAGTGACCCAGGGGCAAACTACGAGCAGTACTTC. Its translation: CAISDPGANYEQYF.

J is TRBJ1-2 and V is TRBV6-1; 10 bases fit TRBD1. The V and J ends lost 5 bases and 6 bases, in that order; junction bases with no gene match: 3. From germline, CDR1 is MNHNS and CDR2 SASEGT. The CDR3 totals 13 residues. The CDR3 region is CASSTGTGDGYTF. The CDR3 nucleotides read TGTGCCAGCAGTACCGGGACAGGGGATGGCTACACCTTC.

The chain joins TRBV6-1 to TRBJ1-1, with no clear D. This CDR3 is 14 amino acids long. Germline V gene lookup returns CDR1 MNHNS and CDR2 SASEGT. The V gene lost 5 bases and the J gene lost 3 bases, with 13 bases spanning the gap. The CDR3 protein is CASSFTGEYTEAFF. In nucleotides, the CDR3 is TGTGCCAGCAGTTTCACCGGGGAGTACACTGAAGCTTTCTTT.

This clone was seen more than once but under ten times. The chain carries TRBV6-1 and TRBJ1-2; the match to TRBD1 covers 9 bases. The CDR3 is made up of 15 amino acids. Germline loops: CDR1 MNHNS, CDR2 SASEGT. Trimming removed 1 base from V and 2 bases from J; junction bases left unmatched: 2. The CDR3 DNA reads TGTGCCAGCAGTGAAGAAGACAGGGGGAACTATGGCTACACCTTC. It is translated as CASSEEDRGNYGYTF.

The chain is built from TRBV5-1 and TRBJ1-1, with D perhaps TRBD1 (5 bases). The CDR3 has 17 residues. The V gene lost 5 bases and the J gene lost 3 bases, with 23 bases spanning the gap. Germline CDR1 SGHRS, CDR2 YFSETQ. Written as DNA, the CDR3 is TGCGCCAGCAGGTTGTCGCCACTGACAGAGACTTACACTGAAGCTTTCTTT. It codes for CASRLSPLTETYTEAFF.

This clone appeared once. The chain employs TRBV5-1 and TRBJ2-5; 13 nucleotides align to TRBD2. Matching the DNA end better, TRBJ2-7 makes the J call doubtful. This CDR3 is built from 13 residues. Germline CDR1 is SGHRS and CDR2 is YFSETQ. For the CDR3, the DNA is TGCGCCAGCAGGGGGACTAGCGGGAACGAGCAGTACTTC. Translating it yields CASRGTSGNEQYF.

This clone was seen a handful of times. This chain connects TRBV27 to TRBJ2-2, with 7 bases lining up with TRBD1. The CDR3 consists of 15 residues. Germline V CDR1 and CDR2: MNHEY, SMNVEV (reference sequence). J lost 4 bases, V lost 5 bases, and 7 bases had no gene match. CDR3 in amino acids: CASSPDGQATGELFF. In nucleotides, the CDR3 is TGTGCCAGCAGTCCGGACGGACAGGCCACCGGGGAGCTGTTTTTT.

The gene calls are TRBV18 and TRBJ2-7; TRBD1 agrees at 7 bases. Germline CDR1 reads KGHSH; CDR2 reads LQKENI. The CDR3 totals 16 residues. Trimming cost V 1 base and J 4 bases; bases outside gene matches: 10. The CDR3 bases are TGTGCCAGCTCACCACGTGACAGGGTAACATGGTACGAGCAGTACTTC. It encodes CASSPRDRVTWYEQYF.

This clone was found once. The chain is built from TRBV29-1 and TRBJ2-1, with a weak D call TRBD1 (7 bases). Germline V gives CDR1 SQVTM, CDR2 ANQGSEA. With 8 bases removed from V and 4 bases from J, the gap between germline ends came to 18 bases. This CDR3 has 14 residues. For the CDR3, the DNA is TGCAGCTTCGACTGGGCAGGGGGGTACAATGAGCAGTTCTTC. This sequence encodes CSFDWAGGYNEQFF.

CDR3 bases: TGTGCCAGCAGAGAGTGGGTTCAAGAGACCCAGTACTTC. Its translation: CASREWVQETQYF. The rearrangement joins TRBV7-9 to TRBJ2-5; D unclear. The germline V and J ends were trimmed by 6 bases and 2 bases, with 10 bases remaining between them. The CDR3 runs to 13 residues. CDR1 is SEHNR and CDR2 is FQNEAQ in the germline V gene (reference sequence).

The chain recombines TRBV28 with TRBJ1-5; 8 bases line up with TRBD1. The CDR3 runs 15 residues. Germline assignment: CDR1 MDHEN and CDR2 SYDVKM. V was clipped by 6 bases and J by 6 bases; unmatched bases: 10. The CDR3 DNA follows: TGTGCCAGCAGCGAGCCCTCAGGGGGCGGTCAGCCCCAGCATTTT. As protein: CASSEPSGGGQPQHF.

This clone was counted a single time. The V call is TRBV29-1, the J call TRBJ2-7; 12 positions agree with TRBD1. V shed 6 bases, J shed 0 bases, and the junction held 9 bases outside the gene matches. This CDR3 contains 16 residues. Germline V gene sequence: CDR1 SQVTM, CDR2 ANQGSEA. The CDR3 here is CSVRGQGAINSYEQYF. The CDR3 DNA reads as TGCAGCGTCCGGGGACAGGGGGCTATAAACTCCTACGAGCAGTACTTC.